This TCR beta chain derives from a study of post-analysis software for immune sequencing data. For the study at large: Patients had relapsing-remitting, secondary progressive or progressive-relapsing multiple sclerosis; some lacked subtype.

The study's findings and limits: F-measure co-clustering was strong for batch-matched samples. The study found significantly lower normalized Chao1 diversity in multiple sclerosis patients than in controls.

Researchers reported that TCR beta cDNA libraries carried unique molecular identifiers. Approximately 0.5 million cDNA molecules were recovered from an input of roughly 0.95 to 11 million T cells. MiXCR, applied by TCRdb to the PCR reads, yields one record per CDR3 protein. Of about 400,000 distinct CDR3 sequences listed, approximately 38% are singletons. Many counts were recorded for this clonotype. Its target is not known. The sequence derives from a girl between 10 and 17 years old with multiple sclerosis. Input material: blood.

The chain's CDR3 is CALRRDTQETQYF. The CDR3 DNA follows: TGTGCCCTAAGGAGGGACACACAAGAGACCCAGTACTTC. This rearrangement joins TRBV6-6 to TRBJ2-5; tentatively, D is TRBD1 or TRBD2 (6 bases each). Trimming cost V 11 bases and J 2 bases, with 15 bases left between them. The CDR3 extends over 13 amino acids. The germline V gene encodes CDR1 MNHNY and CDR2 SVGAGI (reference sequence).